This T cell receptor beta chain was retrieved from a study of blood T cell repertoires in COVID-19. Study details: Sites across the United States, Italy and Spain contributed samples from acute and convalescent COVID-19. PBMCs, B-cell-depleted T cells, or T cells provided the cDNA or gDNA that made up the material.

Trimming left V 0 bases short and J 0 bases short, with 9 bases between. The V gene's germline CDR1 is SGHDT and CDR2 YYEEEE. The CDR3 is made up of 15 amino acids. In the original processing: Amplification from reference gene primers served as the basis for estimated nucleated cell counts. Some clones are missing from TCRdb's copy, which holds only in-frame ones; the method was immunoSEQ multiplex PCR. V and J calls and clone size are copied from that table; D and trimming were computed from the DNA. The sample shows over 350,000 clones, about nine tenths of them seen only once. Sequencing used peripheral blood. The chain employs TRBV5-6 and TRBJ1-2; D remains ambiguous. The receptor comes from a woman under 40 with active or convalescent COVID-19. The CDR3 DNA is TGTGCCAGCAGCTTGGGCCAGAGGGCTAACTATGGCTACACCTTC. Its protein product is CASSLGQRANYGYTF.